This T cell receptor (beta chain) was identified in a study of shared clonotypes between healthy human individuals. Measured with immunoSEQ multiplex PCR; TCRdb has only the in-frame clones, and not every one. The repertoire holds roughly 2,000,000 clones, with around 96% as singletons. CD8 cells classed as naive were CD45RO-negative and positively selected for CCR7, excluding terminally differentiated effector memory CD45RA+ cells. About this clone: The limits of the CDR3 on the DNA are not certain, so only TCRdb's listed CDR3 is given.

Germline CDR1 reads SGHAT; CDR2 reads FQNNGV. The CDR3 region is 13 residues in length, termini included. The chain joins TRBV11-2 to TRBJ1-2. The sequence came from a man aged 18 to 30 in good health. Sequenced sample: naive CD8+ T cells sorted from blood. CDR3 in amino acids: CASSLDIVGAGTF.